These 25 T cell receptor beta chains came from one sample sequenced in a study of cytomegalovirus exposure and HLA in healthy donors. Use of 60 Vbeta and 13 Jbeta primers characterized the PCR. Assay: immunoSEQ multiplex PCR; the TCRdb copy retains only in-frame clones and omits some. The table has some 130,000 clones, over 65% seen once. The specimen was PBMCs. Receptors originate from a female donor in good health and CMV-seropositive.

J is TRBJ1-1 and V is TRBV30; the D gene is possibly TRBD1 (6 bases). Germline lookup yields CDR1 GTSNPN and CDR2 SVGIG (reference sequence). V was trimmed by 2 bases and J by 3 bases, leaving 10 bases between them. This CDR3 contains 13 residues. CDR3 residues: CAWSSQGYTEAFF. DNA of the CDR3: TGTGCCTGGAGTTCACAGGGTTACACTGAAGCTTTCTTT. Together with reference TRBV30 and TRBJ1-1, the CDR3 gives the full variable domain: SQTIHQWPATLVQPVGSPLSLECTVEGTSNPNLYWYRQAAGRGLQLLFYSVGIGQISSEVPQNLSASRPQDRQFILSSKKLLLSDSGFYLCAWSSQGYTEAFFGQGTRLTVV.

The chain recombines TRBV5-6 with TRBJ2-3; 8 nucleotides align to TRBD2. CDR1 and CDR2 (germline): SGHDT, YYEEEE. The CDR3 contains 18 residues. The J segment lost 4 bases and the V segment lost 6 bases, leaving 19 bases of the junction unmatched. The chain's CDR3 is CASTIITLFGGAADTQYF. CDR3 coding DNA: TGTGCCAGCACCATAATTACCCTGTTCGGGGGGGCCGCAGATACGCAGTATTTT.

In its sample, this clone was seen a few times. The rearrangement joins TRBV18 to TRBJ2-1; D uncertain. CDR3 length: 12 amino acids. V shed 6 bases and J shed 8 bases, with 11 bases lying between them. Germline assignment: CDR1 KGHSH and CDR2 LQKENI. CDR3 in amino acids: CASSFSRDEQFF. The CDR3 coding sequence is TGTGCCAGCTCCTTTAGCCGCGATGAGCAGTTCTTC.

The chain recombines TRBV18 with TRBJ2-7; D not resolved. Trimming left V 1 base short and J 5 bases short, with 12 bases between. CDR3 length: 14 amino acids. The germline CDR1 and CDR2 sequences are KGHSH and LQKENI. The CDR3, as DNA: TGTGCCAGCTCACCACAGCAGGCATTCGACGAGCAGTACTTC. As protein: CASSPQQAFDEQYF.

This chain connects TRBV5-1 to TRBJ2-1, with D possibly matching TRBD2 (5 bases). The V gene's germline CDR1 is SGHRS and CDR2 YFSETQ. The V end lost 0 bases, the J end lost 8 bases, and 12 bases lay between the germline ends. The CDR3 runs 14 residues. CDR3 residues: CASSLGGPVDEQFF. CDR3 in DNA: TGCGCCAGCAGCTTGGGAGGGCCTGTCGATGAGCAGTTCTTC.

V is TRBV10-2 and J is TRBJ1-5; unclear D gene. Germline-derived CDR1 and CDR2 are WSHSY and SAAADI. The CDR3 extends over 13 amino acids. The V end lost 0 bases, the J end lost 9 bases, and 9 bases lay between the germline ends. CDR3 protein: CASSESYSWPQHF. The DNA of the CDR3 is TGCGCCAGCAGTGAGTCTTACAGTTGGCCCCAGCATTTT.

The chain links TRBV7-2 to TRBJ2-2; 8 nucleotides match TRBD2. The CDR3 length is 17 residues. Unmatched junction bases numbered 15, after V lost 6 bases and J lost 6 bases. Looked up from germline, CDR1 is SGHTA and CDR2 is FQGNSA. CDR3 protein: CASSPTAISGASGELFF. DNA of the CDR3: TGTGCCAGCAGTCCCACGGCTATTAGCGGGGCCTCCGGGGAGCTGTTTTTT.

This clone was detected a few times. V gene TRBV25-1 combines with J gene TRBJ2-7; 12 nucleotides match TRBD1. In germline, CDR1 is MGHDK, CDR2 SYGVNS. V lost 2 bases, J lost 7 bases, and 9 bases stayed unmatched. The CDR3 is made up of 16 amino acids. The CDR3 sequence: CASSETPGQGALEQYF. CDR3 nucleotides: TGTGCCAGCAGTGAAACCCCGGGACAGGGGGCTCTTGAGCAGTACTTC.

CDR3: CASSSGQGGYTQPQHF. The DNA of the CDR3 is TGTGCCAGCAGCTCGGGACAGGGGGGTTATACTCAGCCCCAGCATTTT. The V gene is TRBV5-5, the J gene TRBJ1-5, with 11 bases matching TRBD1. Per the germline V gene, CDR1 is SGHKS and CDR2 is YYEKEE (reference sequence). Trimming removed 3 bases from V and 6 bases from J; junction bases left unmatched: 8. The CDR3 extends over 16 amino acids.

The genes are TRBV5-4 and TRBJ1-5; a possible D gene is TRBD1 (5 bases). The ends were cut back, 2 bases at V and 6 bases at J, with 6 bases in the middle. Germline assignment: CDR1 SGHNT and CDR2 YYREEE (reference sequence). CDR3 size: 12 residues. As DNA, the CDR3 is TGTGCCAGCAGCTTAAGGGGTCAGCCCCAGCATTTT. Amino acid sequence: CASSLRGQPQHF.

The V and J genes are TRBV7-9 and TRBJ1-2; D is undetermined. This CDR3 is 11 amino acids long. Trimming left V 5 bases short and J 8 bases short, with 9 bases between. Germline V lookup: CDR1 SEHNR, CDR2 FQNEAQ (reference sequence). This chain's CDR3 is CASSRRLGYTF. CDR3 coding DNA: TGTGCCAGCAGCAGGAGGTTGGGCTACACCTTC.

The table lists this clone with a count of one. CDR3 in amino acids: CASISSNTEAFF. CDR3 bases: TGTGCCAGCATTTCCTCGAACACTGAAGCTTTCTTT. The V call is TRBV28, the J call TRBJ1-1; D unclear. Trimming took off 7 bases at V and 1 base at J, with 7 bases between the two ends. CDR3 length equals 12 residues. Looked up from germline, CDR1 is MDHEN and CDR2 is SYDVKM.

The gene calls are TRBV15 and TRBJ2-7, with 7 bases lining up with TRBD2. The junction had 22 bases not matched to a gene; V was cut back by 8 bases and J by 0 bases. CDR1 LNHNV and CDR2 YYDKDF come from the germline V gene (reference sequence). The CDR3 is made up of 19 amino acids. DNA for the CDR3: TGTGCCACCGGCCAAGAGCGGGGCAGGATTCCTCTTAGCTCCTACGAGCAGTACTTC. This translates into CATGQERGRIPLSSYEQYF.

The chain carries TRBV19 and TRBJ1-1; possibly TRBD1 for D (6 bases). The CDR3 is 15 residues long. V shed 5 bases and J shed 4 bases, with 17 bases lying between them. Germline CDR1 reads LNHDA; CDR2 reads SQIVND (reference sequence). The CDR3 reads CASSYRGGAGTEAFF. The CDR3 nucleotides read TGTGCCAGTAGTTATCGGGGGGGCGCGGGCACTGAAGCTTTCTTT.

This chain uses TRBV30 with TRBJ1-2; 10 bases match TRBD1. The V segment lost 1 base and the J segment 4 bases; nucleotides outside the gene matches: 3. Germline V gives CDR1 GTSNPN, CDR2 SVGIG (reference sequence). The length of the CDR3 is 14 residues. The CDR3: CAWSGQGASYGYTF. The CDR3, as DNA: TGTGCCTGGAGTGGACAGGGGGCTTCCTATGGCTACACCTTC. The full variable domain, its missing parts supplied by reference TRBV30 and TRBJ1-2, is SQTIHQWPATLVQPVGSPLSLECTVEGTSNPNLYWYRQAAGRGLQLLFYSVGIGQISSEVPQNLSASRPQDRQFILSSKKLLLSDSGFYLCAWSGQGASYGYTFGSGTRLTVV.

The V and J genes are TRBV11-3 and TRBJ2-1; D possibly corresponds to TRBD2 (6 bases). V lost 2 bases and J lost 0, with 14 bases in between. The CDR3 contains 17 residues. Germline V gene data show CDR1 as SGHNT and CDR2 as YENEEA. CDR3 in DNA: TGTGCCAGCAGCTTAAACGGAGGGTCGAGCTCCTACAATGAGCAGTTCTTC. It yields the protein CASSLNGGSSSYNEQFF.

V usage is TRBV5-6 and J usage is TRBJ1-1, with D hard to call. The germline V gene has CDR1 SGHDT and CDR2 YYEEEE. This CDR3 has 14 amino acids. Trimming took 2 bases from V and 2 from J, leaving 10 bases between them. The CDR3 sequence: CASSFGTANTEAFF. The CDR3 DNA reads TGTGCCAGCAGCTTTGGTACAGCTAACACTGAAGCTTTCTTT.

The chain couples TRBV5-6 to TRBJ2-5; maybe TRBD2 (5 bases). Germline CDR1 and CDR2: SGHDT and YYEEEE. The CDR3 runs 14 residues. Trimming shortened V by 1 base and J by 3 bases, and 10 bases separated the two germline ends. The CDR3 is CASSLTRDEETQYF. Written as DNA, the CDR3 is TGTGCCAGCAGCTTGACTAGGGATGAAGAGACCCAGTACTTC.

The V gene is TRBV11-2, the J gene TRBJ2-5, with a tentative D call TRBD1 (5 bases). The CDR3 sequence is 13 residues long. Germline V gene lookup returns CDR1 SGHAT and CDR2 FQNNGV. V was trimmed by 6 bases and J by 5 bases, leaving 13 bases between them. The CDR3 loop is CASRAIGAETQYF. The CDR3, as DNA: TGTGCCAGCAGGGCTATAGGGGCGGAGACCCAGTACTTC. Using reference TRBV11-2 and TRBJ2-5 for the parts outside the CDR3, the full variable domain is EAGVAQSPRYKIIEKRQSVAFWCNPISGHATLYWYQQILGQGPKLLIQFQNNGVVDDSQLPKDRFSAERLKGVDSTLKIQPAKLEDSAVYLCASRAIGAETQYFGPGTRLLVL.

The chain recombines TRBV9 with TRBJ2-1; TRBD1 might be the D (6 bases). The germline V and J ends were trimmed by 3 bases and 4 bases, with 11 bases remaining between them. Looked up from germline, CDR1 is SGDLS and CDR2 is YYNGEE. The CDR3 loop spans 14 amino acids. The CDR3 sequence: CASSGGGQYNEQFF. CDR3 bases: TGTGCCAGCAGCGGCGGAGGACAGTACAATGAGCAGTTCTTC.

The CDR3 is CASSLGPTEAFF. CDR3 in DNA: TGCGCCAGCAGCTTGGGTCCTACTGAAGCTTTCTTT. The chain combines TRBV5-1 with TRBJ1-1; D unclear. Germline loops: CDR1 SGHRS, CDR2 YFSETQ. V dropped 0 bases and J dropped 5 bases, with 5 bases sitting between them. The CDR3 sequence is 12 residues long.

The chain links TRBV19 to TRBJ1-6; the D gene is possibly TRBD1 (6 bases). The ends were cut back, 2 bases at V and 11 bases at J, with 16 bases in the middle. CDR3 length equals 15 residues. CDR1 and CDR2 (germline): LNHDA, SQIVND (reference sequence). This CDR3 reads CASSISPTDRTPLHF. The CDR3 DNA follows: TGTGCCAGTAGTATAAGCCCAACGGACAGAACACCCCTCCACTTT.

CDR3 sequence reads: CASSYSSHTDTQYF. DNA for the CDR3: TGTGCCAGCAGTTACTCGAGCCACACAGATACGCAGTATTTT. The rearrangement links TRBV6-5 to TRBJ2-3, with unresolved D. Per germline, CDR1 MNHEY and CDR2 SVGAGI. V shed 0 bases and J shed 2 bases, with 6 bases lying between them. The CDR3 is 14 residues long.

The chain combines TRBV6-1 with TRBJ2-5; possibly TRBD2 for D (6 bases). This CDR3 has 13 amino acids. The germline V and J ends were trimmed by 2 bases and 4 bases, with 8 bases remaining between them. CDR1 is MNHNS and CDR2 is SASEGT in the germline V gene. The CDR3 DNA sequence: TGTGCCAGCAGTGAAATGGGGGGAGAGACCCAGTACTTC. Protein sequence: CASSEMGGETQYF.

J is TRBJ1-5 and V is TRBV9, with 7 nucleotides matching TRBD1. The trim removed 2 bases at V and 2 bases at J, leaving 1 base unmatched. The CDR3 has 14 residues. CDR1 is SGDLS, CDR2 YYNGEE, per germline. The CDR3 loop is CASSVGQGNQPQHF. The CDR3 DNA is TGTGCCAGCAGCGTTGGACAGGGCAATCAGCCCCAGCATTTT.